This TCR beta chain was sequenced in a study of T cell responses to AZD1222 COVID-19 vaccine. TCRdb keeps only in-frame clones here, not all; method: immunoSEQ multiplex PCR. Here the sample spans about 130,000 clones, roughly 90% being singletons. The germline V gene encodes CDR1 SGHNT and CDR2 YYREEE (reference sequence). CDR3 size: 14 residues. The ends were cut back, 0 bases at V and 0 bases at J, with 6 bases in the middle. The material sequenced was peripheral blood, taken 28 days after the second AZD1222 dose. The genes are TRBV5-4 and TRBJ1-1, with unresolved D. This clonotype was sampled from an adult who received the AZD1222 COVID-19 vaccine. CDR3 sequence reads: CASSLGGLNTEAFF. In nucleotides, the CDR3 is TGTGCCAGCAGCTTGGGTGGTTTGAACACTGAAGCTTTCTTT.